Listed below are T cell receptor beta chains from one sample, sequenced in a study of blood T cell repertoires in COVID-19. The data were produced by immunoSEQ multiplex PCR, yet TCRdb's version contains in-frame clones alone and is incomplete. There are around 300,000 clones in the sample; about nine tenths occur only once, and less than 3% lies in the top ten. The sample taken for sequencing was PBMCs or T cells enriched from blood (not recorded which). The receptors derive from a woman in her forties or fifties who had recovered from COVID-19. Each CDR3 is given with its conserved first and last residue. D genes are given only for firm matches. Where a row states a size, it is once, few, many or the class of an expanded clone; other rows omit it.

J,V,D,size,CDR3,DNA
TRBJ1-4,TRBV7-8,TRBD1,once,CASSLGGTGGDEKLFF,TGTGCCAGCAGCTTAGGGGGGACAGGGGGCGATGAAAAACTGTTTTTT
TRBJ2-3,TRBV4-1,TRBD2,NA,CASSPSGSWTDTQYF,TGCGCCAGCAGCCCTAGCGGGAGTTGGACAGATACGCAGTATTTT
TRBJ1-5,TRBV7-2,NA,NA,CASSPEIRNQPQHF,TGTGCCAGCAGCCCCGAGATCCGCAATCAGCCCCAGCATTTT
TRBJ2-7,TRBV20-1,NA,NA,CSALQDYEQYF,TGCAGTGCTTTACAGGATTACGAGCAGTACTTC
TRBJ2-1,TRBV29-1,NA,NA,CSVEDPARSNEQFF,TGCAGCGTTGAAGATCCCGCCCGGTCCAATGAGCAGTTCTTC
TRBJ2-1,TRBV24-1,TRBD1,NA,CATSGSSGQDYNEQFF,TGTGCCACCAGTGGGTCTTCGGGACAGGATTACAATGAGCAGTTCTTC
TRBJ2-7,TRBV15,NA,NA,CATSKQLSYEQYF,TGTGCCACCAGCAAACAGCTCTCCTACGAGCAGTACTTC
TRBJ2-7,TRBV19,NA,NA,CASSSDSLVYEQYF,TGTGCCAGTAGCAGTGACAGCCTCGTCTACGAGCAGTACTTC
TRBJ1-1,TRBV7-3,NA,NA,CASSPMGGGGTEAFF,TGTGCCAGCAGCCCCATGGGCGGGGGTGGCACTGAAGCTTTCTTT
TRBJ1-5,TRBV3-1/TRBV3-2,NA,NA,CASSQEGSQPQHF,TGTGCCAGCAGCCAAGAGGGGAGTCAGCCCCAGCATTTT
TRBJ2-7,TRBV10-1,TRBD2,once,CASSGLAGGYSYEQYF,TGCGCCAGCAGTGGGCTAGCGGGAGGCTACTCCTACGAGCAGTACTTC
TRBJ2-7,TRBV28,NA,NA,CASTPPPPGYEQYF,TGTGCCAGCACCCCCCCTCCCCCAGGCTACGAGCAGTACTTC
TRBJ1-1,TRBV6-5,TRBD1,NA,CAVTRGLGTEAFF,TGTGCCGTGACCAGGGGGCTTGGTACTGAAGCTTTCTTT
TRBJ2-7,TRBV7-6,TRBD2,NA,CASSPLGGAGATYEQYF,TGTGCCAGCAGCCCGCTTGGGGGAGCGGGAGCGACCTACGAGCAGTACTTC
TRBJ2-5,TRBV11-2,TRBD2,NA,CASSSISGRVETQYF,TGTGCCAGCAGCTCTATAAGCGGGAGGGTGGAGACCCAGTACTTC
TRBJ2-3,TRBV4-1,TRBD2,NA,CASSHTTSRFTDTQYF,TGCGCCAGCAGCCACACGACTAGCAGATTCACAGATACGCAGTATTTT
TRBJ1-2,TRBV4-2,TRBD1,NA,CASSQAHDRESGYTF,TGTGCCAGCAGCCAAGCCCATGACAGGGAGAGTGGCTACACCTTC
TRBJ2-1,TRBV28,TRBD2,NA,CASSGTSSSLSNEQFF,TGTGCCAGCAGTGGGACTAGCAGCTCTCTGTCCAATGAGCAGTTCTTC
TRBJ2-3,TRBV24-1,TRBD1,NA,CATSEPPRGLRGDTQYF,TGTGCCACCAGTGAACCCCCCAGGGGGTTACGTGGAGATACGCAGTATTTT
TRBJ2-1,TRBV5-8,TRBD2,NA,CASSFGTSFNEQFF,TGTGCCAGCAGCTTCGGGACTAGTTTCAATGAGCAGTTCTTC
TRBJ2-2,TRBV15,NA,NA,CATHIGQRNTGELFF,TGTGCCACCCATATCGGACAGAGGAACACCGGGGAGCTGTTTTTT
TRBJ1-2,TRBV7-8,NA,NA,CASSPRQRDYGYTF,TGTGCCAGCAGCCCCCGTCAAAGAGACTATGGCTACACCTTC
TRBJ1-1,TRBV30,NA,NA,CAWSVSTNTEAFF,TGTGCCTGGAGTGTGTCCACAAACACTGAAGCTTTCTTT
TRBJ2-7,TRBV20-1,NA,once,CSPRRVEQYF,TGCAGTCCCCGACGGGTTGAGCAGTACTTC
TRBJ2-2,TRBV6-2/TRBV6-3,NA,NA,CASSYSGTTNTGELFF,TGTGCCAGCAGTTACTCGGGGACAACGAACACCGGGGAGCTGTTTTTT
TRBJ1-2,TRBV30,NA,NA,CAWSVHGGGGYTF,TGTGCCTGGAGTGTACACGGGGGTGGAGGCTACACCTTC
TRBJ2-7,TRBV30,TRBD1,NA,CAWSTGQGSYEQYF,TGTGCCTGGAGTACGGGACAGGGGTCCTACGAGCAGTACTTC
TRBJ2-7,TRBV5-5,TRBD2,few,CASSLAGTRYEQYF,TGTGCCAGCAGCTTAGCGGGGACCCGGTACGAGCAGTACTTC
TRBJ2-3,TRBV19,TRBD1,NA,CASRDGQGGSTDTQYF,TGTGCCAGTAGGGATGGACAGGGGGGAAGCACAGATACGCAGTATTTT
TRBJ1-5,TRBV28,TRBD1,NA,CASRRLDRGDQPQHF,TGTGCCAGCAGACGCCTGGACAGGGGGGATCAGCCCCAGCATTTT
TRBJ2-1,TRBV5-4,NA,NA,CASSVGLLGVGEQFF,TGTGCCAGCAGCGTTGGACTATTGGGCGTAGGTGAGCAGTTCTTC
TRBJ1-5,TRBV7-2,NA,NA,CAGEELKRNQPQHF,TGTGCCGGGGAGGAGTTAAAGCGGAATCAGCCCCAGCATTTT
TRBJ1-1,TRBV7-2,TRBD1,NA,CASSSQGGETAFF,TGTGCCAGCAGCTCACAGGGGGGGGAAACGGCTTTCTTT
TRBJ2-1,TRBV28,NA,few,CASSSRRGRNEQFF,TGTGCCAGCAGTTCCCGACGAGGGCGAAATGAGCAGTTCTTC
TRBJ1-6,TRBV15,TRBD1,NA,CATSRDRAGNSPLHF,TGTGCCACCAGCAGGGACAGGGCAGGAAATTCACCCCTCCACTTT
TRBJ2-1,TRBV6-2/TRBV6-3,TRBD2,once,CASSRYGASGTPEQFF,TGTGCCAGCAGTCGCTATGGGGCTAGCGGGACTCCTGAGCAGTTCTTC
TRBJ1-2,TRBV30,NA,NA,CAWSVRDPYGYTF,TGTGCCTGGAGTGTCAGGGATCCCTATGGCTACACCTTC
TRBJ2-3,TRBV11-1,NA,NA,CASSLSLGPPGQYF,TGTGCCAGCAGCTTATCTCTCGGCCCCCCGGGGCAGTATTTT
TRBJ2-7,TRBV18,TRBD1,NA,CASSPRAQGATSSSYEQYF,TGTGCCAGCTCACCAAGGGCACAGGGGGCAACCTCATCTTCCTACGAGCAGTACTTC
TRBJ2-5,TRBV7-9,NA,few,CASSLARQETQYF,TGTGCCAGCAGCTTAGCCAGACAAGAGACCCAGTACTTC
TRBJ1-1,TRBV11-3,NA,NA,CASSPSFDRMNTEAFF,TGTGCCAGCAGCCCCTCCTTCGACAGAATGAACACTGAAGCTTTCTTT
TRBJ2-7,TRBV6-5,NA,NA,CASSYSGAALYEQYF,TGTGCCAGCAGTTACTCTGGTGCGGCTCTCTACGAGCAGTACTTC
TRBJ2-1,TRBV9,NA,NA,CASSPRAAEVNEQFF,TGTGCCAGCAGCCCGCGGGCAGCTGAGGTCAATGAGCAGTTCTTC
TRBJ1-1,TRBV4-2,NA,NA,CASSKRGTGNTEAFF,TGTGCCAGCAGCAAGAGGGGGACGGGGAACACTGAAGCTTTCTTT
TRBJ1-6,TRBV5-8,NA,NA,CASSLGQYSSPLHF,TGTGCCAGCAGCTTGGGACAGTATAGTTCACCCCTCCACTTT
TRBJ1-5,TRBV19,TRBD1,NA,CASSTLGQGGNQPQHF,TGTGCCAGTAGTACCCTGGGACAGGGAGGCAATCAGCCCCAGCATTTT